Listed below are T cell receptor beta chains from one sample, sequenced in a study of vaccination and CD4 T cells after COVID-19. TCRdb re-called the PCR reads through MiXCR, storing one row per CDR3 protein. Counted here are thousands of distinct CDR3 sequences, about 33% occurring once; the ten biggest clones make up 20% to 25%. No cognate antigen is known for these TCRs. The sequenced sample consisted of CD4+ T cells from blood, cultured in vitro. The receptor set was obtained from a human donor in good health. Each CDR3 is given with its conserved first and last residue. D genes are given only for firm matches. Not all rows give a size; the values are once, few, many and, for expanded clones, a class.

abundance | j_gene | d_gene | v_gene | CDR3aa | CDR3nt
NA | TRBJ1-2 | NA | TRBV20-1 | CSARTGTGYTF | TGCAGTGCTAGAACAGGGACAGGCTACACCTTC
few | TRBJ1-5 | TRBD1 | TRBV6-1 | CASSPLMGDSIGQPQHF | TGTGCCAGCAGTCCCCTGATGGGGGACAGTATAGGTCAGCCCCAGCATTTT
NA | TRBJ1-1 | NA | TRBV5-1 | CASSLGLLGTWVNEAFF | TGCGCCAGCAGCTTGGGCCTTTTGGGGACCTGGGTAAATGAAGCTTTCTTT
NA | TRBJ1-5 | TRBD1 | TRBV28 | CATGQYSNQPQHF | TGTGCCACGGGACAGTATAGCAATCAGCCCCAGCATTTT
once | TRBJ2-1 | NA | TRBV4-1 | CASSQDTGPYNEQFF | TGCGCCAGCAGCCAAGATACGGGACCCTACAATGAGCAGTTCTTC
NA | TRBJ2-2 | TRBD2 | TRBV10-3 | CAIRGSGRGNTGELFF | TGTGCCATCAGGGGCAGCGGGAGGGGGAACACCGGGGAGCTGTTTTTT
NA | TRBJ1-1 | NA | TRBV19 | CASRRGGPDTEAFF | TGTGCCAGTAGGAGGGGCGGGCCGGACACTGAAGCTTTCTTT
NA | TRBJ1-2 | NA | TRBV5-4 | CASSLQGLDYGYTF | TGTGCCAGCAGCTTGCAGGGTCTGGACTATGGCTACACCTTC
NA | TRBJ1-2 | NA | TRBV25-1 | CASSSKPNYGYTF | TGTGCCAGCAGTAGTAAACCGAACTATGGCTACACCTTC
few | TRBJ2-5 | NA | TRBV5-1 | CASSKRQGHETQYF | TGCGCCAGCAGTAAAAGGCAGGGGCATGAGACCCAGTACTTC
NA | TRBJ2-1 | TRBD2 | TRBV15 | CATSRVTGTSWKQFF | TGTGCCACCAGCAGAGTAACAGGGACTAGCTGGAAGCAGTTCTTC
few | TRBJ2-1 | TRBD2 | TRBV25-1 | CASSEPRGLAGDEQFF | TGTGCCAGCAGTGAACCGCGGGGACTAGCCGGTGATGAGCAGTTCTTC
few | TRBJ1-1 | NA | TRBV4-1 | CASSQAKGLQGTEAFF | TGCGCCAGCAGCCAAGCAAAGGGGCTCCAGGGCACTGAAGCTTTCTTT
NA | TRBJ2-5 | NA | TRBV20-1 | CSAPRRGLETQYF | TGCAGTGCCCCCCGGAGGGGGTTGGAGACCCAGTACTTC
NA | TRBJ1-5 | NA | TRBV6-5 | CASSSWNQPQHF | TGTGCCAGCAGTTCCTGGAATCAGCCCCAGCATTTT
few | TRBJ2-7 | NA | TRBV6-2/TRBV6-3 | CASNIPGSTYEQYF | TGTGCCAGCAACATACCCGGGTCAACCTACGAGCAGTACTTC
few | TRBJ2-1 | TRBD2 | TRBV4-3 | CASSQIWTSGPNEQFF | TGCGCCAGCAGCCAAATATGGACTAGTGGGCCCAATGAGCAGTTCTTC
NA | TRBJ2-5 | NA | TRBV7-9 | CASSLMSGFKETQYF | TGTGCCAGCAGCTTAATGTCAGGGTTTAAAGAGACCCAGTACTTC
few | TRBJ1-1 | NA | TRBV11-3 | CASSLWGDGTEAFF | TGTGCCAGCAGCTTATGGGGGGACGGCACTGAAGCTTTCTTT
NA | TRBJ2-1 | TRBD2 | TRBV5-1 | CARCGFAGESNEQFF | TGCGCCAGATGTGGATTTGCGGGAGAAAGCAATGAGCAGTTCTTC
NA | TRBJ1-1 | NA | TRBV6-5 | CASSYSSISTNTEAFF | TGTGCCAGCAGTTACTCCTCGATATCCACGAACACTGAAGCTTTCTTT
NA | TRBJ2-6 | NA | TRBV7-3 | CASSQISGANVLTF | TGTGCCAGCAGTCAGATATCTGGGGCCAACGTCCTGACTTTC
NA | TRBJ2-5 | NA | TRBV19 | CASTRGRQETQYF | TGTGCCAGTACGCGGGGCCGGCAAGAGACCCAGTACTTC
NA | TRBJ1-5 | NA | TRBV6-2/TRBV6-3 | CASIKGGVGNQPHHF | TGTGCCAGCATTAAGGGGGGAGTCGGCAATCAGCCCCATCATTTT
NA | TRBJ2-1 | NA | TRBV11-1 | CASSLEGPFNEQFF | TGTGCCAGCAGCTTAGAGGGCCCGTTCAATGAGCAGTTCTTC
NA | TRBJ1-1 | NA | TRBV6-1 | CASRRGGMNTEAFF | TGTGCCAGCCGAAGGGGGGGGATGAACACTGAAGCTTTCTTT
few | TRBJ1-1 | NA | TRBV19 | CASSIGMNTEAFF | TGTGCCAGTAGTATCGGGATGAACACTGAAGCTTTCTTT
few | TRBJ2-7 | NA | TRBV12-3/TRBV12-4 | CASRIAASYEQYF | TGTGCCAGCAGGATAGCGGCCTCCTACGAGCAGTACTTC
few | TRBJ1-1 | TRBD1 | TRBV7-2 | CASSGQESKAFF | TGTGCCAGCAGCGGACAGGAGTCCAAAGCTTTCTTT
NA | TRBJ1-1 | NA | TRBV30 | CAWSFGRGNRTEAFF | TGTGCCTGGAGCTTTGGCAGGGGAAATCGGACTGAAGCTTTCTTT
NA | TRBJ2-3 | NA | TRBV7-3 | CASSSRRTSTDTQYF | TGTGCCAGCAGCTCAAGGAGGACGAGCACAGATACGCAGTATTTT
NA | TRBJ2-5 | NA | TRBV20-1 | CSARVRVFGETQYF | TGCAGTGCTAGAGTTAGGGTGTTCGGAGAGACCCAGTACTTC
NA | TRBJ2-1 | TRBD1 | TRBV6-1 | CASNIRQGSYNEQFF | TGTGCCAGCAATATCCGACAGGGCAGCTACAATGAGCAGTTCTTC
NA | TRBJ1-3 | NA | TRBV5-5 | CASRQWGNTIYF | TGTGCCAGCAGGCAGTGGGGAAACACCATATATTTT
NA | TRBJ2-3 | TRBD2 | TRBV6-1 | CASGTSGTSTDTQYF | TGTGCCAGCGGCACTAGCGGTACTAGCACAGATACGCAGTATTTT